The rows below give T cell receptor beta chains drawn from one sample of a study of T cell repertoires in cytomegalovirus infection. Using its own MiXCR run on the reads, TCRdb lists one record per CDR3 protein. The table has fewer than 550,000 distinct CDR3 sequences, roughly 10% seen once. What was sequenced was PBMCs. The origin of the receptors is a human donor in good health (CMV status not recorded). Some clones in this sample may be carry-over from other donors' samples. Both conserved end residues are part of each CDR3. A D gene is named only where the DNA matches it firmly. Clone size appears in some rows only: once, few, many, or a class for an expanded clone.

D: .; size: many; V: TRBV4-2; J: TRBJ2-3; DNA: TGTGCCAGCAGCCAAGACGGAGCGCTAACAGATACGCAGTATTTT; CDR3: CASSQDGALTDTQYF
D: .; size: many; V: TRBV23-1; J: TRBJ1-5; DNA: TGCGCCAGCAGTCAATCTCGCTTTCCCGGGACCTCAACGAAGCAGCCCCAGCATTTT; CDR3: CASSQSRFPGTSTKQPQHF
D: TRBD1; size: few; V: TRBV29-1; J: TRBJ1-1; DNA: TGCAGCGTTGAAGAGGACAGGTTGAGCACTGAAGCTTTCTTT; CDR3: CSVEEDRLSTEAFF
D: .; size: many; V: TRBV3-1; J: TRBJ1-1; DNA: TGTGCCAGCAGCCCAAAAGGGTATAATGAAGCTTTCTTT; CDR3: CASSPKGYNEAFF
D: .; size: .; V: TRBV29-1; J: TRBJ2-7; DNA: TGCAGCGTTGGGCGGGGAGGCACCTACGAGCAGTACTTC; CDR3: CSVGRGGTYEQYF
D: .; size: .; V: TRBV2; J: TRBJ2-7; DNA: TGTGCCAGCAGTGCCGAATCGGGACACTCCTACGAGCAGTACTTC; CDR3: CASSAESGHSYEQYF
D: .; size: many; V: TRBV7-3; J: TRBJ2-5; DNA: TGTGCCAGCAGCTTAAGTATCCAAGAGACCCAGTACTTC; CDR3: CASSLSIQETQYF
D: TRBD1; size: few; V: TRBV3-1; J: TRBJ1-6; DNA: TGTGCCAGCAGCCACTCGACAGGGGGCGCAGGGTCACCCCTCCACTTT; CDR3: CASSHSTGGAGSPLHF
D: TRBD2; size: many; V: TRBV28; J: TRBJ2-1; DNA: TGTGCCAGCAGCGACGGGGGGGGCTACAATGAGCAGTTCTTC; CDR3: CASSDGGGYNEQFF
D: .; size: few; V: TRBV20-1; J: TRBJ2-5; DNA: TGCAGCGGCATCAGAGGCCAAGAGACCCAGTACTTC; CDR3: CSGIRGQETQYF
D: .; size: many; V: TRBV3-1; J: TRBJ2-1; DNA: TGTGCCAGCAGCCAAATTTCCGTCGGGTCCTACAATGAGCAGTTCTTC; CDR3: CASSQISVGSYNEQFF
D: .; size: many; V: TRBV2; J: TRBJ1-5; DNA: TGTGCCGGTTCTAGTCGCAATCAGCCCCAGCATTTT; CDR3: CAGSSRNQPQHF
D: TRBD2; size: many; V: TRBV27; J: TRBJ2-3; DNA: TGTGCCAGCAGTCCTTGGACTAGCGGGGCCACAGATACGCAGTATTTT; CDR3: CASSPWTSGATDTQYF
D: .; size: many; V: TRBV7-8; J: TRBJ1-5; DNA: TGTGCCAGCAGCTTAGAACCGGTAGGCAATCAGCCCCAGCATTTT; CDR3: CASSLEPVGNQPQHF
D: TRBD1; size: .; V: TRBV2; J: TRBJ2-5; DNA: TGTGCCAGCAGTACGGGGACAGGGACGGAGACCCAGTACTTC; CDR3: CASSTGTGTETQYF
D: TRBD1; size: many; V: TRBV12-3/TRBV12-4; J: TRBJ2-7; DNA: TGTGCCAGCAGCCAGGGGGAATACTACGAGCAGTACTTC; CDR3: CASSQGEYYEQYF
D: .; size: many; V: TRBV7-2; J: TRBJ2-7; DNA: TGTGCCAGCAGCTTTAGGGGGGGGTTGACCACCTACGAGCAGTACTTC; CDR3: CASSFRGGLTTYEQYF
D: .; size: many; V: TRBV4-1; J: TRBJ1-2; DNA: TGCGCCAGCACCCCCCAGGCACTTACTAACTATGGCTACACCTTC; CDR3: CASTPQALTNYGYTF
D: TRBD1; size: many; V: TRBV2; J: TRBJ2-7; DNA: TGTGCCAGCAGTGAAGGACAGGGATACTACGAGCAGTACTTC; CDR3: CASSEGQGYYEQYF
D: TRBD1; size: .; V: TRBV20-1; J: TRBJ2-7; DNA: TGCAGTGCTACTAGGACAGGGCCCTACGACGAGCAGTACTTC; CDR3: CSATRTGPYDEQYF
D: TRBD1; size: .; V: TRBV28; J: TRBJ2-3; DNA: TGTGCCAGTCACCCCGGGACAGCCCATACAGATACGCAGTATTTT; CDR3: CASHPGTAHTDTQYF
D: .; size: many; V: TRBV28; J: TRBJ1-1; DNA: TGTGCCAGCAGCTCAGGGGTTGTGAACACTGAAGCTTTCTTT; CDR3: CASSSGVVNTEAFF
D: .; size: many; V: TRBV28; J: TRBJ2-2; DNA: TGTGCCAGCAGTTTTTCCGGGACACCGAACACCGGGGAGCTGTTTTTT; CDR3: CASSFSGTPNTGELFF
D: .; size: .; V: TRBV5-4; J: TRBJ2-7; DNA: TGTGCCAGCAGCTTGGGAGGGCCGGGGAACCCTATCTACGAGCAGTACTTC; CDR3: CASSLGGPGNPIYEQYF
D: TRBD1; size: many; V: TRBV7-6; J: TRBJ1-2; DNA: TGTGCCAGCAGCTTAGAGCGGGACAGGGGTAATGGCTACACCTTC; CDR3: CASSLERDRGNGYTF
D: .; size: .; V: TRBV3-1; J: TRBJ2-2; DNA: TGTGCCAGCAGCCGACTAGGGGACACCGGGGAGCTGTTTTTT; CDR3: CASSRLGDTGELFF
D: .; size: many; V: TRBV6-1; J: TRBJ2-7; DNA: TGTGCCAGCAGTGAAGTCGCAGGGAACTCCTACGAGCAGTACTTC; CDR3: CASSEVAGNSYEQYF